The 8 T cell receptor beta chains below all came from one sample that was sequenced in a study of metastatic and nonmetastatic thyroid tumors (dated by TCRdb to about 2020). Library prep was done by PCR. Reads for this sample came from an Illumina HiSeq 4000. TCRdb took the public reads, trimmed them with fastp at Q25, ran MiXCR for clone calling and kept in-frame beta chains. This sample has 29,000 or so clones in its table, and roughly 3.7% of those were observed once. Roughly 23% of the sample rests with the top ten. No patient had received any treatment before thyroid surgery. What was sequenced was blood. The source of these receptors is a female donor with papillary thyroid cancer or a benign thyroid nodule (not recorded which). Some clones in this sample may be carry-over from other donors' samples.

This chain connects TRBV6-1 to TRBJ2-3, with D perhaps TRBD2 (5 bases). This CDR3 region has 18 residues. The ends were cut back, 0 bases at V and 4 bases at J, with 20 bases in the middle. Per germline, CDR1 MNHNS and CDR2 SASEGT. The CDR3 DNA follows: TGTGCCAGCAGTGAAGCGAACGGGATAAACCCTAGTGCAGATACGCAGTATTTT. This translates into CASSEANGINPSADTQYF.

This clone is labeled medium-sized. The gene calls are TRBV15 and TRBJ1-2, with 8 bases that match TRBD1. CDR1 and CDR2 (germline): LNHNV, YYDKDF (reference sequence). Losses at the gene ends were 3 bases for V and 2 bases for J; bases not matched to a gene: 5. This CDR3 is 15 amino acids long. The CDR3 loop is CATSSSGGGNYGYTF. The CDR3, as DNA: TGTGCCACCAGCAGCTCAGGGGGCGGCAACTATGGCTACACCTTC.

This clone has just a few counts. It may be a read error: a sequence one base away is much more abundant. At the DNA level, this CDR3 is encoded by other sequences in the same sample as well. This chain joins TRBV4-1 and TRBJ2-7; 12 nucleotides line up with TRBD2. The CDR3 contains 17 residues. Germline V gives CDR1 MGHRA, CDR2 YSYEKL. CDR3 nucleotides: TGTGCCAGCAGCCAAGAGGGCGGACTAGCGGGACACTACGAGCAGTACTTC. It specifies CASSQEGGLAGHYEQYF.

As to this clone: One end of the junction does not line up with germline, which may come from a read error. V is TRBV12-3 or TRBV12-4 and J is TRBJ2-7, with D possibly TRBD2 on 5 matching bases. The CDR3 totals 13 residues. The DNA for the CDR3 is TGTACCAGCAGTCACGGGGAGCCCCGCGAGCAGTGCTTC. As protein: CTSSHGEPREQCF.

CDR3 in DNA: TGCGCCAGCAGCTTACTAGCGGGTGGGCTGAACGGAGATACGCAGTATTTT. Protein: CASSLLAGGLNGDTQYF. This chain connects TRBV5-1 to TRBJ2-3, with 9 bases aligning to TRBD2. This CDR3 has 17 residues. CDR1 SGHRS and CDR2 YFSETQ come from the germline V gene. V lost 2 bases and J lost 5; bases outside the gene matches: 12.

This chain joins TRBV30 and TRBJ2-3; the D is unclear. Trimming cost V 0 bases and J 2 bases, with 12 bases left between them. From germline, CDR1 is GTSNPN and CDR2 SVGIG (reference sequence). The CDR3 is made up of 15 amino acids. This chain's CDR3 is CAWSVGGTSTDTQYF. The CDR3 bases are TGTGCCTGGAGTGTGGGCGGAACCTCCACAGATACGCAGTATTTT.

This clone has ten or more counts. The chain joins TRBV7-9 to TRBJ2-4; possibly TRBD1 or TRBD2 for D (5 bases each). The CDR3 spans 16 residues. Germline values: CDR1 SEHNR, CDR2 FQNEAQ (reference sequence). The germline V and J ends were trimmed by 2 bases and 4 bases, with 15 bases remaining between them. This CDR3 is CASSLWPGPEKNIQYF. The CDR3 DNA is TGTGCCAGCAGCTTATGGCCGGGACCAGAAAAAAACATTCAGTACTTC.

By sample share, this clone is medium-sized. This chain links TRBV27 with TRBJ2-7; the match to TRBD2 covers 8 bases. The germline CDR1 and CDR2 sequences are MNHEY and SMNVEV (reference sequence). The CDR3 is 14 amino acids. Losses at the gene ends were 2 bases for V and 1 base for J; bases not matched to a gene: 1. DNA of the CDR3: TGTGCCAGCAGTTTAAGCGGGAGTTCCTACGAGCAGTACTTC. Protein: CASSLSGSSYEQYF.